Listed below are T cell receptor beta chains from one sample, sequenced in a study of T cells in Graves' hyperthyroidism and ophthalmopathy. TCRdb itself ran the multiplex PCR reads through MiXCR, one entry per CDR3 protein. The sample holds 700,000 to 850,000 distinct CDR3 sequences, about 35% seen once. The sample was blood. The receptor set was obtained from a middle-aged woman with Graves' hyperthyroidism. Each CDR3 is given with its conserved first and last residue. D genes are given only for firm matches. Expanded clones are given a class, and other clones once, few, many or no size at all.

cdr3_length	d_call	v_call	clone_size	j_call	cdr3_nt	cdr3_aa
12	.	TRBV10-2	few	TRBJ2-3	TGCGCCAGCAGTCTCGGTGTGGATACGCAGTATTTT	CASSLGVDTQYF
13	.	TRBV4-3	many	TRBJ1-5	TGCGCCAGCAGCCAAGGAACGCGTGAGCCCCAGCATTTT	CASSQGTREPQHF
13	.	TRBV14	many	TRBJ1-2	TGTGCCAGCAGCCAAAGCTGGGTCTATGGCTACACCTTC	CASSQSWVYGYTF
14	TRBD1	TRBV10-3	many	TRBJ1-2	TGTGCCATCAGTGAGGAGAGACAGGGGTTGAGCTACACCTTC	CAISEERQGLSYTF
13	.	TRBV5-1	.	TRBJ1-2	TGCGCCAGCAGTGGGTACAGGGACCATGGCTACGCCTTC	CASSGYRDHGYAF
9	.	TRBV5-1	few	TRBJ2-2	TGCGCCGGCAGCGGGGAGCTGTTTTTT	CAGSGELFF
13	.	TRBV29-1	many	TRBJ1-1	TGCAGCGTTGATCGACAGTCGAACACTGAAGCTTTCTTT	CSVDRQSNTEAFF
12	.	TRBV24-1	few	TRBJ2-2	TGTGCCACCGGTGATCGCTTGGGGGAGCTGTTTTTT	CATGDRLGELFF
12	.	TRBV30	once	TRBJ1-5	TGTGCCTGGAGTGATGGTAATCAGCCCCAGCATTTT	CAWSDGNQPQHF
15	.	TRBV7-2	.	TRBJ2-5	TGTGCCAGCAGCTTAGGGCAGGGGATCTCGGAGACCCAGTACTTC	CASSLGQGISETQYF
14	TRBD1	TRBV29-1	many	TRBJ1-4	TGCAGCGTTGATTATGGGGCAGGGGGTGAAAAACTGTTTTTT	CSVDYGAGGEKLFF
15	.	TRBV5-1	many	TRBJ1-1	TGCGCCAGCAGCTTGGCCCAGGCAGCCCGCACTGAAGCTTTCTTT	CASSLAQAARTEAFF
17	.	TRBV19	many	TRBJ2-5	TGTGCCAGTAGTACGCTTTCCGTTTCGGTCAGACAAGAGACCCAGTACTTC	CASSTLSVSVRQETQYF
15	.	TRBV13	many	TRBJ2-5	TGTGCCAGCAGCCCCGCAGGGCACGAGGCGGAGACCCAGTACTTC	CASSPAGHEAETQYF
16	TRBD1	TRBV7-9	.	TRBJ2-7	TGTGCCAGCAGTCGCCAAAGGGGTAGGGGGCAGGACGAGCAGTACTTC	CASSRQRGRGQDEQYF